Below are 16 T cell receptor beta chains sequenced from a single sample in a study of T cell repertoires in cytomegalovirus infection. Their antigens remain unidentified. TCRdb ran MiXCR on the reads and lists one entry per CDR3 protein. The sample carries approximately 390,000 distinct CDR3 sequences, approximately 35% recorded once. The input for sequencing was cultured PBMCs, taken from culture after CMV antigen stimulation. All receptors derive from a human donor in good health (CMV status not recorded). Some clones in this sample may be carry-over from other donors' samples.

The CDR3 DNA reads TGTGCTAGTGGGCCTAGCGGGAGATTGGGAGAGACCCAGTACTTC. Protein sequence: CASGPSGRLGETQYF. The chain joins TRBV12-5 to TRBJ2-5; 10 nucleotides align to TRBD2. The CDR3 has 15 residues. V shed 6 bases and J 4 bases; nucleotides not matched to a gene: 8. Germline V gene lookup returns CDR1 LGHNT and CDR2 FRNRAP.

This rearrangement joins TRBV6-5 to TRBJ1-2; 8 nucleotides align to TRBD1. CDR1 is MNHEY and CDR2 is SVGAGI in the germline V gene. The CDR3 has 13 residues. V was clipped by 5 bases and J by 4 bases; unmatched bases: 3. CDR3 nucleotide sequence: TGTGCCAGCAGTCCAGGGGGCGTCTATGGCTACACCTTC. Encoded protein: CASSPGGVYGYTF.

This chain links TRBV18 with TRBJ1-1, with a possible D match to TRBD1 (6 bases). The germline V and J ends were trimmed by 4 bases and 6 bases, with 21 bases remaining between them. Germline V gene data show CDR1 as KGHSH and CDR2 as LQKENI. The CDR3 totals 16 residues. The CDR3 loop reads CASSLGRAQGNSEAFF. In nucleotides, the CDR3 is TGTGCCAGCTCACTGGGTAGGGCACAGGGCAATTCTGAAGCTTTCTTT.

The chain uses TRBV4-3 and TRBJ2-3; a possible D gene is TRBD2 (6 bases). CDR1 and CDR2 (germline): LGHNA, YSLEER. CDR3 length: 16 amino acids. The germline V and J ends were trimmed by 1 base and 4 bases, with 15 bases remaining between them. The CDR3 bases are TGCGCCAGCAGCCAAGGGGCCGGGAGCAACCCAGATACGCAGTATTTT. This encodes CASSQGAGSNPDTQYF.

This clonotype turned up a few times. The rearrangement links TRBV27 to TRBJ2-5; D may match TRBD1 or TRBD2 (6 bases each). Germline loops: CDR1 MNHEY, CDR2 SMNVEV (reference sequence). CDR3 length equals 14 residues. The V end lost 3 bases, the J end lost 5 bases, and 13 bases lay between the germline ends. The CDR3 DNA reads TGTGCCAGCAGTTTTTACGGGGGCGGGGAGACCCAGTACTTC. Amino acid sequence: CASSFYGGGETQYF.

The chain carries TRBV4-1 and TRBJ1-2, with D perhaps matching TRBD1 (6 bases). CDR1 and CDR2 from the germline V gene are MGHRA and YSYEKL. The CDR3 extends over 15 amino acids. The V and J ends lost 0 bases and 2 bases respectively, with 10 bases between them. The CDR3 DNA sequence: TGCGCCAGCAGCCAAGAACAGGGCTCGAACTATGGCTACACCTTC. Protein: CASSQEQGSNYGYTF.

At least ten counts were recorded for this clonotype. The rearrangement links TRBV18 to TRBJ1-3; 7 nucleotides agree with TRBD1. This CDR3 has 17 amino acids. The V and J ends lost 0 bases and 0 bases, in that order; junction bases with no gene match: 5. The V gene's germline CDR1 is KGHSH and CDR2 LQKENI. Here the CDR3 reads CASSPPTGIFSGNTIYF. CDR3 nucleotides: TGTGCCAGCTCACCACCGACAGGGATATTCTCTGGAAACACCATATATTTT. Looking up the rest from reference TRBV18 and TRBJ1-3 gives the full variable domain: NAGVMQNPRHLVRRRGQEARLRCSPMKGHSHVYWYRQLPEEGLKFMVYLQKENIIDESGMPKERFSAEFPKEGPSILRIQQVVRGDSAAYFCASSPPTGIFSGNTIYFGEGSWLTVV.

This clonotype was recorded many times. CDR3 coding DNA: TGTGCCAGCAGGGGGACAGGGGGCTCATACGAGCAGTACTTC. It is translated as CASRGTGGSYEQYF. The chain uses TRBV7-2 and TRBJ2-7; 12 nucleotides align to TRBD1. The CDR3 is 14 residues long. CDR1 is SGHTA, CDR2 FQGNSA, per germline. V shed 6 bases, J shed 4 bases, and the junction held 4 bases outside the gene matches. Complete variable domain (other parts from reference TRBV7-2 and TRBJ2-7): GAGVSQSPSNKVTEKGKDVELRCDPISGHTALYWYRQSLGQGLEFLIYFQGNSAPDKSGLPSDRFSAERTGGSVSTLTIQRTQQEDSAVYLCASRGTGGSYEQYFGPGTRLTVT.

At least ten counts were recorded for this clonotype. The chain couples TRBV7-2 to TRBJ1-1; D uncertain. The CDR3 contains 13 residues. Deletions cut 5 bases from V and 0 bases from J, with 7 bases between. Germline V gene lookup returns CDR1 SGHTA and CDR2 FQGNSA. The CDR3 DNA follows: TGTGCCAGCAGCCCTCGAATGAACACTGAAGCTTTCTTT. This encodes CASSPRMNTEAFF.

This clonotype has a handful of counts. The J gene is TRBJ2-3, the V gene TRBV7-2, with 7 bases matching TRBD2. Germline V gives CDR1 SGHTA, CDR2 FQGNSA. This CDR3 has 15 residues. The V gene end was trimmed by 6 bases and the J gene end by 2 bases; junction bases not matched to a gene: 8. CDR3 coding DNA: TGTGCCAGCAGTCATAGCGGGCAGATCACAGATACGCAGTATTTT. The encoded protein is CASSHSGQITDTQYF.

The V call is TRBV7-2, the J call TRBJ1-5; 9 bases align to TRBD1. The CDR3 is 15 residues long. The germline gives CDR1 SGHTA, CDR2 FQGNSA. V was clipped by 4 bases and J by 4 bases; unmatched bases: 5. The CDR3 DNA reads TGTGCCAGCAGCTCATACAGGGGGCCGAATCAGCCCCAGCATTTT. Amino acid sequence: CASSSYRGPNQPQHF. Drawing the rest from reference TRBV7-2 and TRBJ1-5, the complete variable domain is GAGVSQSPSNKVTEKGKDVELRCDPISGHTALYWYRQSLGQGLEFLIYFQGNSAPDKSGLPSDRFSAERTGGSVSTLTIQRTQQEDSAVYLCASSSYRGPNQPQHFGDGTRLSIL.

The DNA of the CDR3 is TGTGCCAGCAGCGCGGACAGGGGGTTCGGAAATGTGAACACTGAAGCTTTCTTT. Amino acids: CASSADRGFGNVNTEAFF. The V gene is TRBV7-9, the J gene TRBJ1-1; TRBD1 matches 10 bases. This CDR3 has 18 amino acids. Germline V lookup: CDR1 SEHNR, CDR2 FQNEAQ (reference sequence). V trimming: 5 bases; J trimming: 0 bases; junction bases outside the gene matches: 12.

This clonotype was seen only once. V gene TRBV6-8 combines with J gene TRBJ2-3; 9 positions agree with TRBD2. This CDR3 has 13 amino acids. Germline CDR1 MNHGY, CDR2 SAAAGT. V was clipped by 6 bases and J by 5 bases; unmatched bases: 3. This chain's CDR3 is CASRLLAGDTQYF. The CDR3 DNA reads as TGTGCCAGCAGATTACTAGCGGGAGATACGCAGTATTTT.

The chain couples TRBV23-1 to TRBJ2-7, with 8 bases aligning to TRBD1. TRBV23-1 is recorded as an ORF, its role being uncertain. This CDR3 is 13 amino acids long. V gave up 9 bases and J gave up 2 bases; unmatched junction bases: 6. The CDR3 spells CARPGQDPYEQYV. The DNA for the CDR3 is TGCGCCAGGCCGGGACAGGACCCCTACGAGCAGTACGTC.

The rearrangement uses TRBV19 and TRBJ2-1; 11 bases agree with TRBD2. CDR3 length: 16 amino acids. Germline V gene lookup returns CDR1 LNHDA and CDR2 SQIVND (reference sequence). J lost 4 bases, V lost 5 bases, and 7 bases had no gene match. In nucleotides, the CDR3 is TGTGCCAGTAGTGTTACCGGGACTAGCGGATACAATGAGCAGTTCTTC. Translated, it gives CASSVTGTSGYNEQFF.

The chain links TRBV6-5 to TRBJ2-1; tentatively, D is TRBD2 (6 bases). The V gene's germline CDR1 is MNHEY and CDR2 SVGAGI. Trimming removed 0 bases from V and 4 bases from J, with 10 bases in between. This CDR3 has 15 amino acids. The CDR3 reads CASSYSGLTYNEQFF. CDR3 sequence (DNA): TGTGCCAGCAGTTACTCCGGACTAACTTACAATGAGCAGTTCTTC.